The rows below give T cell receptor beta chains drawn from one sample of a study of low-dose radiotherapy and immunotherapy resistance in tumors. Each CDR3 protein is one row after TCRdb ran MiXCR on the reads. The sample consists of about 58,000 distinct CDR3 sequences, about 25% of them appearing once. This sample comprised PBMCs, obtained after low-dose radiotherapy plus immunotherapy. These TCRs come from a male donor with prostate cancer. Both conserved end residues are part of each CDR3. Each record gives: V gene, J gene, CDR3 protein.

TRBV6-2/TRBV6-3	TRBJ2-3	CASSYSLGGRDTQYF
TRBV28	TRBJ2-3	CASKQGSTDTQYF
TRBV2	TRBJ2-7	CASRPGKYEQYF
TRBV5-1	TRBJ2-2	CASSLYLALGNTGELFF
TRBV3-1	TRBJ2-7	CASRGTSGRAREQYF
TRBV9	TRBJ2-5	CASSRGQETQYF
TRBV7-2	TRBJ1-6	CASGGGDRAVSPLHF
TRBV2	TRBJ1-1	CASSRDRAPGAEAFF
TRBV7-2	TRBJ1-5	CASSRTGQNNQPQHF
TRBV2	TRBJ2-3	CASSAGTSTQYF
TRBV12-3/TRBV12-4	TRBJ2-1	CASSLPTGVGNEQFF
TRBV2	TRBJ2-7	CASRTVGTAYEQYF
TRBV23-1	TRBJ1-6	CASSQILAKHSYNSPLHF
TRBV24-1	TRBJ2-1	CATSANSGGSYNEQFF
TRBV27	TRBJ2-1	CASTRSGRIYNEQFF
TRBV3-1	TRBJ2-1	CASSQGTRGEQFF
TRBV3-1	TRBJ2-7	CASSQGSRGEQYF
TRBV20-1	TRBJ1-4	CSARAGHREKLFF